One and the same sample provided the 5 T cell receptor beta chains below, sequenced in a study of blood T cell repertoires in COVID-19. Profiling relied on immunoSEQ multiplex PCR, and the TCRdb table lists in-frame clones only, not all of them. This table holds fewer than 90,000 clones, around 88% found once. The sequencing sample was made of peripheral blood. The receptors shown here come from a woman older than 75 with active or convalescent COVID-19.

This clone turned up a few times. This sequence joins TRBV7-2 and TRBJ2-7, with unresolved D. V lost 3 bases and J lost 3, with 3 bases in between. This CDR3 is 11 amino acids long. Germline V gene sequence: CDR1 SGHTA, CDR2 FQGNSA. The CDR3 reads CASSFNYEQYF. In DNA form, the CDR3 reads TGTGCCAGCAGCTTTAACTACGAGCAGTACTTC. Drawing the rest from reference TRBV7-2 and TRBJ2-7, the complete variable domain is GAGVSQSPSNKVTEKGKDVELRCDPISGHTALYWYRQSLGQGLEFLIYFQGNSAPDKSGLPSDRFSAERTGGSVSTLTIQRTQQEDSAVYLCASSFNYEQYFGPGTRLTVT.

This clone was detected once. V usage is TRBV5-1 and J usage is TRBJ1-3, with TRBD1 matching over 9 bases. Per the germline V gene, CDR1 is SGHRS and CDR2 is YFSETQ. There are 16 residues in the CDR3. V was clipped by 4 bases and J by 0 bases; unmatched bases: 5. The chain's CDR3 is CASSRTGASSGNTIYF. The CDR3 nucleotides are TGCGCCAGCAGCCGGACAGGGGCGAGCTCTGGAAACACCATATATTTT.

The chain carries TRBV9 and TRBJ2-2, with D maybe TRBD1 (5 bases). The CDR3 spans 16 residues. V shed 0 bases and J shed 3 bases, with 12 bases lying between them. Germline V lookup: CDR1 SGDLS, CDR2 YYNGEE. The DNA for the CDR3 is TGTGCCAGCAGCGTAGTTGACAGCCGCTACACCGGGGAGCTGTTTTTT. Amino acid sequence: CASSVVDSRYTGELFF. The full variable domain, with the rest looked up from reference TRBV9 and TRBJ2-2, is DSGVTQTPKHLITATGQRVTLRCSPRSGDLSVYWYQQSLDQGLQFLIQYYNGEERAKGNILERFSAQQFPDLHSELNLSSLELGDSALYFCASSVVDSRYTGELFFGEGSRLTVL.

The CDR3 sequence: CASSEGLAGGTYEQYF. The DNA of the CDR3 is TGTGCCAGCAGCGAGGGACTAGCGGGGGGGACCTACGAGCAGTACTTC. The chain is built from TRBV5-6 and TRBJ2-7; 16 bases line up with TRBD2. The CDR3 consists of 16 residues. J was trimmed by 2 bases and V by 4 bases; bases with no gene match: 3. Per germline, CDR1 SGHDT and CDR2 YYEEEE.

Worth noting for this clone: At one boundary the junction diverges from the germline segment, which might be a read error. The chain joins TRBV18 to TRBJ1-2; TRBD1 aligns across 7 bases. CDR3 length: 13 residues. Germline V gene lookup returns CDR1 KGHSH and CDR2 LQKENI. The CDR3 coding sequence is TGTGCCAGCTCACCAATGGAGACAGGGCATCTCGCCTTC. This encodes CASSPMETGHLAF.